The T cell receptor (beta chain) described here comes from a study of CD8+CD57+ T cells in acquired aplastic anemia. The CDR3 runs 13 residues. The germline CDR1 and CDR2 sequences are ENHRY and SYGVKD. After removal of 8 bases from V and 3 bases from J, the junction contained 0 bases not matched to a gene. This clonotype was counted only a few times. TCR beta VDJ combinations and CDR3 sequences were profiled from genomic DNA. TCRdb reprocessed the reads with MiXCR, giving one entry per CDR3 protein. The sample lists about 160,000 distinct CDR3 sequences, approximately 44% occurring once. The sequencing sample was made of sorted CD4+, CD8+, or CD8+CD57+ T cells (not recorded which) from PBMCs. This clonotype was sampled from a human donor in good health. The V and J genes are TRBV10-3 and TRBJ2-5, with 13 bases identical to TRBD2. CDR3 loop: CAIGLAGEETQYF. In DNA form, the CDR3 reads TGTGCCATCGGACTAGCGGGAGAAGAGACCCAGTACTTC.